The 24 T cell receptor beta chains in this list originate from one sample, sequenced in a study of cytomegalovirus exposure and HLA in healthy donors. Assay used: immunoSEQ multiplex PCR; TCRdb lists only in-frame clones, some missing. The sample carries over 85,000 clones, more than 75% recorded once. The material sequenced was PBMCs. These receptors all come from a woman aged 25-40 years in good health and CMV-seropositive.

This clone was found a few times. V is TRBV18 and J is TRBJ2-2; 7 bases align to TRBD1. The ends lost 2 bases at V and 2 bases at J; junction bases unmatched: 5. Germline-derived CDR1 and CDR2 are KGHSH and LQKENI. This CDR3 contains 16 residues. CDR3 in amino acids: CASSPTGTANTGELFF. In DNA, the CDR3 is TGTGCCAGCTCACCAACCGGGACAGCCAACACCGGGGAGCTGTTTTTT.

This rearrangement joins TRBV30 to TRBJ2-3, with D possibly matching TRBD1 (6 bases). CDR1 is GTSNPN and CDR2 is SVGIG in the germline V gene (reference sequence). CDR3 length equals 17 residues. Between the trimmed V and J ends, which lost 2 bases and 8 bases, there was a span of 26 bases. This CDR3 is CAWSRKMGGGKGGTQYF. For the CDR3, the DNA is TGTGCCTGGAGTAGAAAGATGGGTGGGGGCAAAGGCGGTACGCAGTATTTT.

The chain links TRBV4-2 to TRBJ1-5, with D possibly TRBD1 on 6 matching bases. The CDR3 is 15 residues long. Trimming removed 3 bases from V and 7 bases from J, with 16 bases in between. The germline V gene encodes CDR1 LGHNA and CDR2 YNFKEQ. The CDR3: CASSQHRVDQQPQHF. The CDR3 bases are TGTGCCAGCAGCCAGCACAGGGTGGATCAGCAGCCCCAGCATTTT.

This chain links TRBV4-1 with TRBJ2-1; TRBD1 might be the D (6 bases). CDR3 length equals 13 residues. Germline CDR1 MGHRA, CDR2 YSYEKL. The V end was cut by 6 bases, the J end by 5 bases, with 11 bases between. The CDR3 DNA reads TGCGCCAGCAGACAGGGACGGAACAATGAGCAGTTCTTC. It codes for CASRQGRNNEQFF.

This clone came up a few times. The CDR3 nucleotides are TGCAGTGCTAGCCTCCCCGGGGAGCTGTTTTTT. It is translated as CSASLPGELFF. The chain recombines TRBV20-1 with TRBJ2-2, with D uncertain. This CDR3 region has 11 residues. Trimming removed 3 bases from V and 6 bases from J, with 5 bases in between. Germline V CDR1 and CDR2: DFQATT, SNEGSKA (reference sequence).

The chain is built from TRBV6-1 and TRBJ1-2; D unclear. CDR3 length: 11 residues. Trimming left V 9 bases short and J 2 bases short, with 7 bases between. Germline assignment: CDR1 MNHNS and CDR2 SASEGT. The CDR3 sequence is CASTANYGYTF. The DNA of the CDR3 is TGTGCCAGTACAGCCAACTATGGCTACACCTTC.

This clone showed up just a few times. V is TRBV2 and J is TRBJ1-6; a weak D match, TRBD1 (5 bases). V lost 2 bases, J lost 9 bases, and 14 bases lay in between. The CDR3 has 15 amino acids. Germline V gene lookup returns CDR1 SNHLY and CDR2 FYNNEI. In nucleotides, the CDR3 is TGTGCCAGCAGTGAATTTCAGGGCGTCGGTTCACCCCTCCACTTT. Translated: CASSEFQGVGSPLHF.

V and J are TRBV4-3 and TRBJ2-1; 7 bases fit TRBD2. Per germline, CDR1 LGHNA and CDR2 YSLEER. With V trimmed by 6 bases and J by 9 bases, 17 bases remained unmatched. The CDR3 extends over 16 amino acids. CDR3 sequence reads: CASRQSAGSSWGEQFF. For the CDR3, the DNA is TGCGCCAGCAGACAATCAGCGGGATCGAGTTGGGGTGAGCAGTTCTTC.

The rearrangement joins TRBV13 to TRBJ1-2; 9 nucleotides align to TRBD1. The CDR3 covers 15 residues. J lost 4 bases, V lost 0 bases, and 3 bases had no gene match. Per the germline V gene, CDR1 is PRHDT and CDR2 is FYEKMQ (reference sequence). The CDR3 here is CASSLGGQGSYGYTF. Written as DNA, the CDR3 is TGTGCCAGCAGCTTAGGAGGACAGGGGAGCTATGGCTACACCTTC.

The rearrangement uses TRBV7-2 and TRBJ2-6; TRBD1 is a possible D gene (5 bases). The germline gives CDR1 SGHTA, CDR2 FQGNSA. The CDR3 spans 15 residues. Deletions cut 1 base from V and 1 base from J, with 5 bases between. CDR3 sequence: CASSLEGSGANVLTF. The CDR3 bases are TGTGCCAGCAGCTTAGAGGGGTCTGGGGCCAACGTCCTGACTTTC.

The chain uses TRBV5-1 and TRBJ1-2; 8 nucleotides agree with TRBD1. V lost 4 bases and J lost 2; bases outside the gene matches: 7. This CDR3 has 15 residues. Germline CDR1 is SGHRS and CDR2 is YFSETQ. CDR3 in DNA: TGCGCCAGCAGCGCTGGACAGGGTGTAAACTATGGCTACACCTTC. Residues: CASSAGQGVNYGYTF.

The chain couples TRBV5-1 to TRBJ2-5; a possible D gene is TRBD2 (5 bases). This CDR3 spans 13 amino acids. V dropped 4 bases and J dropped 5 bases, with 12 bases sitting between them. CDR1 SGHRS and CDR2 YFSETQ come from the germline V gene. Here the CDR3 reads CASSLSGEETQYF. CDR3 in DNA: TGCGCCAGCAGCCTCAGCGGTGAGGAGACCCAGTACTTC.

The CDR3 sequence: CASSSGTDTQYF. In DNA form, the CDR3 reads TGTGCCAGCAGCTCCGGCACAGATACGCAGTATTTT. This rearrangement joins TRBV7-2 to TRBJ2-3; D gene ambiguous. Looked up from germline, CDR1 is SGHTA and CDR2 is FQGNSA. V was shortened by 4 bases and J by 1 base, with 3 bases between the two germline ends. This CDR3 has 12 amino acids.

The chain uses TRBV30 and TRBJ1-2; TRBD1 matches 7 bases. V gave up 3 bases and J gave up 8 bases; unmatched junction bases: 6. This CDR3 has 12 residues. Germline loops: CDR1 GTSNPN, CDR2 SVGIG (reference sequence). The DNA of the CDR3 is TGTGCCTGGAGGAGGACAGGACAGGGCTACACCTTC. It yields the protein CAWRRTGQGYTF.

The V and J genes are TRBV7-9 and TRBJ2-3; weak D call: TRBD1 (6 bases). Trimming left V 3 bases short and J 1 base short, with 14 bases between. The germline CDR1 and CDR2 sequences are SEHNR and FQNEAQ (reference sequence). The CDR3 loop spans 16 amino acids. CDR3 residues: CASSFPSGGGTDTQYF. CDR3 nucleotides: TGTGCCAGCAGCTTCCCCTCTGGGGGCGGCACAGATACGCAGTATTTT.

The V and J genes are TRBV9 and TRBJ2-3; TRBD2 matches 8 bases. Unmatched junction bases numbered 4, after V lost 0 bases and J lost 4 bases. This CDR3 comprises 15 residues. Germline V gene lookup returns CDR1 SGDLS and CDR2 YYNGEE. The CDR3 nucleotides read TGTGCCAGCAGCGTAGCAGCGGGAGTGCCAGATACGCAGTATTTT. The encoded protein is CASSVAAGVPDTQYF.

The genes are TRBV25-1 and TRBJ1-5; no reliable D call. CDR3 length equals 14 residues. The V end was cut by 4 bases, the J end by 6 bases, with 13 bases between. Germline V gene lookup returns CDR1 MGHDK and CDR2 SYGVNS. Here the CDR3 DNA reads TGTGCCAGCAGTGGACGGAGCCACGGTCAGCCCCAGCATTTT. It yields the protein CASSGRSHGQPQHF.

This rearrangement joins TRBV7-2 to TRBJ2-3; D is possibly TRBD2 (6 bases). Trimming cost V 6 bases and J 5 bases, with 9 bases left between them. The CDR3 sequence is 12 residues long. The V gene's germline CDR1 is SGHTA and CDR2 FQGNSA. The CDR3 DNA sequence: TGTGCCAGCAGTCACGGGGGAGATACGCAGTATTTT. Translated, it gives CASSHGGDTQYF.

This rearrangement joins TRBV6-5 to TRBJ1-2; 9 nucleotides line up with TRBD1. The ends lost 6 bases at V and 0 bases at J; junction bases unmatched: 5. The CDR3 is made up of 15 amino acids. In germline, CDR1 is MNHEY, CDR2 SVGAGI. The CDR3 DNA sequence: TGTGCCAGCAGCTACAGGGGGCTAACTAACTATGGCTACACCTTC. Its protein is CASSYRGLTNYGYTF.

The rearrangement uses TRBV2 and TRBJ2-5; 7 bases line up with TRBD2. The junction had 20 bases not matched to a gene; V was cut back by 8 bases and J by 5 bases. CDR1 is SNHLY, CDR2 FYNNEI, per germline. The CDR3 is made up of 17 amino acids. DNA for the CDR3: TGTGCCAGCGGAGGGGCTAGGACTAGTAGGGATCGGGAGACCCAGTACTTC. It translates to CASGGARTSRDRETQYF.

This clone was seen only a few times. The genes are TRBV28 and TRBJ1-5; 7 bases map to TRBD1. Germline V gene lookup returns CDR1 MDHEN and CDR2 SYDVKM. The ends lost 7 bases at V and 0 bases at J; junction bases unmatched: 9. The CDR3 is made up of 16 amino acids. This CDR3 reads CASTQTGSHSNQPQHF. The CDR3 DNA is TGTGCCAGCACCCAGACAGGGTCGCATAGCAATCAGCCCCAGCATTTT.

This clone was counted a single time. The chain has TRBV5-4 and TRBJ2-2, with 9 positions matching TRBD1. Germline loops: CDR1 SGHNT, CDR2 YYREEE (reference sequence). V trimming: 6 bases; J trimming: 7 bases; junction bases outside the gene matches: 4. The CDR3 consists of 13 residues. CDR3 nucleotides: TGTGCCAGCAATACAGGGGGCTTCGGGGAGCTGTTTTTT. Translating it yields CASNTGGFGELFF.

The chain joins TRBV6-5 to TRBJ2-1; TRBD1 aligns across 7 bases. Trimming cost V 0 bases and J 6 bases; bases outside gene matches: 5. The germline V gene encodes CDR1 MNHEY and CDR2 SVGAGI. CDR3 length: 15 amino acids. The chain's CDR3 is CASSYSRQGLNEQFF. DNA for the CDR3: TGTGCCAGCAGTTACTCGAGACAGGGCCTCAATGAGCAGTTCTTC.

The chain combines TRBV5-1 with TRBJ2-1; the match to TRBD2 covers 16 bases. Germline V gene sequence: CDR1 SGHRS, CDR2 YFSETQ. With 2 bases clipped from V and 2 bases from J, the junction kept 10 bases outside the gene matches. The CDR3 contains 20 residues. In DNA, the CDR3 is TGCGCCAGCAGCTTCAACACGGGACTAGCGGGAGGGCTTGCCTACAATGAGCAGTTCTTC. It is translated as CASSFNTGLAGGLAYNEQFF.